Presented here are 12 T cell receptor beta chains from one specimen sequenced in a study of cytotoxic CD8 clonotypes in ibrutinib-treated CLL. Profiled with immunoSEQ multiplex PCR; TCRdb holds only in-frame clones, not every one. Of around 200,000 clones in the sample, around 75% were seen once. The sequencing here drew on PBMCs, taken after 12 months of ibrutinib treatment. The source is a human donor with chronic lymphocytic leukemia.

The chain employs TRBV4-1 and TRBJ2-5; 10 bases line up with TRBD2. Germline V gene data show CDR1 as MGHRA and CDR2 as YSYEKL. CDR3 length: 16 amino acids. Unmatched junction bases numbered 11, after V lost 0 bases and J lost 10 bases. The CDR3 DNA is TGCGCCAGCAGCCAAGAACCTAGCGGGGGACCTTATCTCCAGTACTTC. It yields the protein CASSQEPSGGPYLQYF.

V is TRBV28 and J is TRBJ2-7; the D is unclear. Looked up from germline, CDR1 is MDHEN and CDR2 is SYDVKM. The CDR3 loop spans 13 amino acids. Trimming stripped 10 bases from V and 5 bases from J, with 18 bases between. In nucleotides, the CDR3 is TGTGCCACCCGCGCAGGTAATATGGACGAGCAGTACTTC. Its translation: CATRAGNMDEQYF.

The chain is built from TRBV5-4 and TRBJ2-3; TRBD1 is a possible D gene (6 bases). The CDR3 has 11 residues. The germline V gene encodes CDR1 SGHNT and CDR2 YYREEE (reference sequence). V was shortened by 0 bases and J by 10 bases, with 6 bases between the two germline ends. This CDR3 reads CASSLGQAQYF. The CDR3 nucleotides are TGTGCCAGCAGCTTGGGACAGGCGCAGTATTTT.

The CDR3 sequence is CASSQGEDDTIYF. CDR3 in DNA: TGTGCCAGCAGCCAAGGGGAAGATGACACCATATATTTT. The chain combines TRBV4-2 with TRBJ1-3; no firm D call. The germline CDR1 and CDR2 sequences are LGHNA and YNFKEQ. With 1 base removed from V and 8 bases from J, the gap between germline ends came to 9 bases. The CDR3 extends over 13 amino acids.

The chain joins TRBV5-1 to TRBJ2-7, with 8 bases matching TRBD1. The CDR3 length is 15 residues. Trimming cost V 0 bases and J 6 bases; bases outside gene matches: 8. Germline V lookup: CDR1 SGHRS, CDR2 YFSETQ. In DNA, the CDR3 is TGCGCCAGCAGCTTGGTAGGGACAGGTAGCCGCGAGCAGTACTTC. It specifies CASSLVGTGSREQYF.

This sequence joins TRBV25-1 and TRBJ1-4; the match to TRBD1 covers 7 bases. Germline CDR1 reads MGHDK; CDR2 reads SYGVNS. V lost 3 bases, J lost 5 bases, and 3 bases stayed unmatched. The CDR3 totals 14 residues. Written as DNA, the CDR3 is TGTGCCAGCAGTGAGCGGACAGGAAATGAAAAACTGTTTTTT. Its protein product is CASSERTGNEKLFF.

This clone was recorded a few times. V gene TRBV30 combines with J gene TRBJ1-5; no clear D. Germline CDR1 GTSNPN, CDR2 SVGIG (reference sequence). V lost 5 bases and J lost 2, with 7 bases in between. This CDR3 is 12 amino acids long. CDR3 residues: CAWGLGNQPQHF. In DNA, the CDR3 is TGTGCCTGGGGACTGGGCAATCAGCCCCAGCATTTT.

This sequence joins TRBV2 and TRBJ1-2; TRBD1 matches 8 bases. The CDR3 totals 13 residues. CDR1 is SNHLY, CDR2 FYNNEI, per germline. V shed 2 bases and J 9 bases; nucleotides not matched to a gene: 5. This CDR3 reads CASSEQRQGRYTF. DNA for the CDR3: TGTGCCAGCAGTGAACAGCGACAGGGGCGCTACACCTTC.

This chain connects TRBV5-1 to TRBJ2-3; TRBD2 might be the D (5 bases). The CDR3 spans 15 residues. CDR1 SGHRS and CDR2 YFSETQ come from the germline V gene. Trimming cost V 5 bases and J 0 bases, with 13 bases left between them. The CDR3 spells CASRGEYLSTDTQYF. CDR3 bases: TGCGCCAGCAGGGGAGAGTACCTTAGCACAGATACGCAGTATTTT.

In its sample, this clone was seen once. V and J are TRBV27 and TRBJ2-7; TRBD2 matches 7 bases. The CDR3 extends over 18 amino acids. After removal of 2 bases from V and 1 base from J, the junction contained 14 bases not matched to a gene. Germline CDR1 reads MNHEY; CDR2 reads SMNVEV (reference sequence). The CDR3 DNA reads TGTGCCAGCAGTTTACGGGGTATTGGCGGGAGTAGATCCTACGAGCAGTACTTC. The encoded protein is CASSLRGIGGSRSYEQYF.

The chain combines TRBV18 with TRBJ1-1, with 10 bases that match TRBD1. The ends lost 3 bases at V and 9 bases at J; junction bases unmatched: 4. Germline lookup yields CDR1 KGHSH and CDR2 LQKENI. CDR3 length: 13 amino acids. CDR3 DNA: TGTGCCAGCTCACCGGACAGGGGGAGCCAAGCTTTCTTT. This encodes CASSPDRGSQAFF.

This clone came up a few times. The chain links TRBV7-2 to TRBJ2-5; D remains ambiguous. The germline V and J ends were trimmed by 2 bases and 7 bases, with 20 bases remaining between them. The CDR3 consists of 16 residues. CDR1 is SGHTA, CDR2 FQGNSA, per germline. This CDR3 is CASSLTFEQSKGTQYF. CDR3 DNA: TGTGCCAGCAGCTTAACGTTTGAGCAGTCTAAAGGGACCCAGTACTTC.